This TCR beta chain came from a study of T cell changes during pregnancy in multiple sclerosis. Sequencing was performed with immunoSEQ multiplex PCR; in TCRdb, only in-frame clones are kept and a portion is missing. The table has about 99,000 clones, approximately 93% seen once. The receptor was derived from a female donor with multiple sclerosis, enrolled in a pregnancy study. The specimen was peripheral blood, collected after pregnancy.

In DNA form, the CDR3 reads TGTGCCAGCAGCCCAGGGACAGCCAAGGGCTACACCTTC. As protein: CASSPGTAKGYTF. The chain carries TRBV11-2 and TRBJ1-2, with 7 positions matching TRBD1. V gave up 5 bases and J gave up 8 bases; unmatched junction bases: 8. The CDR3 has 13 amino acids. Germline CDR1 is SGHAT and CDR2 is FQNNGV. Using reference TRBV11-2 and TRBJ1-2 for the parts outside the CDR3, the full variable domain is EAGVAQSPRYKIIEKRQSVAFWCNPISGHATLYWYQQILGQGPKLLIQFQNNGVVDDSQLPKDRFSAERLKGVDSTLKIQPAKLEDSAVYLCASSPGTAKGYTFGSGTRLTVV.